Here is one T cell receptor beta chain with its context. Its target is unknown. Looked up from germline, CDR1 is KGHSH and CDR2 is LQKENI. The V and J ends lost 1 base and 5 bases respectively, with 6 bases between them. The CDR3 spans 13 residues. This sample stems from a study of chemoradiotherapy in HPV16-positive cancers. Overall study findings and caveats: Non-HPV-specific T cells did not expand in tumors during treatment, whereas candidate HPV-specific clones and E7-related motifs did. Only two HPV16-positive patients supplied the functional HPV-specificity definition.

Data came from immunoSEQ multiplex PCR; TCRdb stores just in-frame clones and leaves some out. The sample shows about 5,300 clones, about 69% of them seen only once. The chain couples TRBV18 to TRBJ2-1; D remains ambiguous. The specimen was tumor tissue, collected from a patient who underwent chemoradiotherapy. The clonotype comes from a human donor with HPV-associated anogenital cancer. The DNA of the CDR3 is TGTGCCAGCTCACCACGGAGTAACAATGAGCAGTTCTTC. This sequence encodes CASSPRSNNEQFF.